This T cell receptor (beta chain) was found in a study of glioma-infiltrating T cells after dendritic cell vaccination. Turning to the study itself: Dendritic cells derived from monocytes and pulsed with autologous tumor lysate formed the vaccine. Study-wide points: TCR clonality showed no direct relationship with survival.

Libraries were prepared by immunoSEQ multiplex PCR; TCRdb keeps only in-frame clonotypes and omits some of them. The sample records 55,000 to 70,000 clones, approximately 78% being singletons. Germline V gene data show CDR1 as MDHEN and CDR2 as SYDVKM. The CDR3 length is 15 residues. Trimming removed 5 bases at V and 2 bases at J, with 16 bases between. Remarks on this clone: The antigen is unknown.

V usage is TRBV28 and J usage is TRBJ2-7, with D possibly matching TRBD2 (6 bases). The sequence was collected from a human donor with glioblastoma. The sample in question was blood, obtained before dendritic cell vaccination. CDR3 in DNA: TGTGCCAGCAGTCTCCCGGCGGGATTAACCTACGAGCAGTACTTC. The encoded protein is CASSLPAGLTYEQYF.